The 4 T cell receptor beta chains below were found in one sample sequenced in a study of shared T cell receptors in the human thymus. The repertoire was sequenced with immunoSEQ multiplex PCR; TCRdb's copy has only in-frame clones and lacks some. This sample carries hundreds of thousands of clones, 80% to 90% of them seen once, and the ten largest clones take about 0.0094%. These data were likewise used in another study, on human thymus T cells.

Sequenced input: thymocytes. The receptor source for this set is a boy younger than two with a congenital heart defect.

This clone was observed a handful of times. The rearrangement joins TRBV4-1 to TRBJ1-6, with unresolved D. Germline-derived CDR1 and CDR2 are MGHRA and YSYEKL. The ends were cut back, 0 bases at V and 7 bases at J, with 16 bases in the middle. The CDR3 loop spans 17 amino acids. The CDR3 DNA reads TGCGCCAGCAGCCAAGACTTCTCCCAGGATCGCAATTCACCCCTCCACTTT. This sequence encodes CASSQDFSQDRNSPLHF.

V and J are TRBV19 and TRBJ2-7, with TRBD1 matching 7 bases. The germline CDR1 and CDR2 sequences are LNHDA and SQIVND (reference sequence). The V gene end was trimmed by 6 bases and the J gene end by 5 bases; junction bases not matched to a gene: 7. CDR3 length: 13 amino acids. The chain's CDR3 is CASSQTGSNEQYF. The CDR3 DNA reads as TGTGCCAGTAGCCAGACAGGGTCTAACGAGCAGTACTTC.

This rearrangement joins TRBV9 to TRBJ1-1; D is unclear. Germline CDR1 SGDLS, CDR2 YYNGEE. V shed 0 bases and J shed 11 bases, with 11 bases lying between them. The CDR3 extends over 12 amino acids. The DNA of the CDR3 is TGTGCCAGCAGCGTAGCTAACGGGTGGGCTTTCTTT. It is translated as CASSVANGWAFF.

CDR3 coding DNA: TGTGCCAGCAGCTTAGATATTCCAGGGTCCCCTCTCCACTATGGCTACACCTTC. Its protein product is CASSLDIPGSPLHYGYTF. The gene calls are TRBV7-2 and TRBJ1-2; D possibly corresponds to TRBD1 (5 bases). Germline V gives CDR1 SGHTA, CDR2 FQGNSA. The ends were cut back, 1 base at V and 3 bases at J, with 21 bases in the middle. The CDR3 covers 18 residues.